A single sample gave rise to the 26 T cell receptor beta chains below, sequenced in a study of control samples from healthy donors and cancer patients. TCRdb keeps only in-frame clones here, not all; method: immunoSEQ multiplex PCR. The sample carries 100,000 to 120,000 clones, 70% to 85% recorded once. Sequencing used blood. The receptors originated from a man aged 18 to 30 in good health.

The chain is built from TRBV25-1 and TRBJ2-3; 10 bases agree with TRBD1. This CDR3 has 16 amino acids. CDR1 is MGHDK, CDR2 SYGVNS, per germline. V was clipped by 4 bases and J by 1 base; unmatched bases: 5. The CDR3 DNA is TGTGCCAGCAGTGCAAGGGGGACAGGGGGCACAGATACGCAGTATTTT. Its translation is CASSARGTGGTDTQYF.

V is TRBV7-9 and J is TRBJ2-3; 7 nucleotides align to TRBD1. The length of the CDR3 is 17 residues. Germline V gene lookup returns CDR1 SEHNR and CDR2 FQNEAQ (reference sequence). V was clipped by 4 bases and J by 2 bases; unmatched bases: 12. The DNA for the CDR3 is TGTGCCAGCAGCTCACTCTACGGGACAGCTAACACAGATACGCAGTATTTT. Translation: CASSSLYGTANTDTQYF.

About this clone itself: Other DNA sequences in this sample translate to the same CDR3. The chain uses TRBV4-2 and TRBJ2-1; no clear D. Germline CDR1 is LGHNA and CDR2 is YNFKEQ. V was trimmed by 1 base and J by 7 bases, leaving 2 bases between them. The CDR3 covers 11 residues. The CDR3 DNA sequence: TGTGCCAGCAGCCAAGGTAATGAGCAGTTCTTC. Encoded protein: CASSQGNEQFF.

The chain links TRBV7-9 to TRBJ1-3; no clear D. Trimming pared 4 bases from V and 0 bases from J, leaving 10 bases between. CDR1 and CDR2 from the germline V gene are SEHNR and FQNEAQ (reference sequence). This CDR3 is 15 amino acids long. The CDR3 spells CASSSQVYSGNTIYF. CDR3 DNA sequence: TGTGCCAGCAGCTCCCAGGTTTACTCTGGAAACACCATATATTTT.

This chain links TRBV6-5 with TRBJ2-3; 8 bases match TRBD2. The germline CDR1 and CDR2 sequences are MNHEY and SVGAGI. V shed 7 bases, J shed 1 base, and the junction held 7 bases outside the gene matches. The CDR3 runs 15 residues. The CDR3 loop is CASIGGGKGTDTQYF. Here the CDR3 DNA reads TGTGCCAGCATCGGGGGGGGGAAGGGCACAGATACGCAGTATTTT.

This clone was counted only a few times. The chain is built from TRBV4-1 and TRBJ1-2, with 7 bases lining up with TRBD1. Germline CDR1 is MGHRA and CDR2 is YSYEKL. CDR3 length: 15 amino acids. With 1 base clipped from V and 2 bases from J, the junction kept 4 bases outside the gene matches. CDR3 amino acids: CASSQGPTGNYGYTF. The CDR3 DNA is TGCGCCAGCAGCCAAGGCCCGACAGGGAACTATGGCTACACCTTC.

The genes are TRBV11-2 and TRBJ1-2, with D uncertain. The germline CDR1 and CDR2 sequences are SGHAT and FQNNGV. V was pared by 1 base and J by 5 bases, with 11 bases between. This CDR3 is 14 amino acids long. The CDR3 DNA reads TGTGCCAGCAGCTTAGGAGACGGGTTTTATGGCTACACCTTC. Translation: CASSLGDGFYGYTF.

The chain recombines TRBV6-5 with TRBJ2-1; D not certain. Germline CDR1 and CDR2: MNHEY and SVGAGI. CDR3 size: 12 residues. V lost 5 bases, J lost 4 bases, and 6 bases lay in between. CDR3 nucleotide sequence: TGTGCCAGCAGTAACGGATACAATGAGCAGTTCTTC. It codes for CASSNGYNEQFF.

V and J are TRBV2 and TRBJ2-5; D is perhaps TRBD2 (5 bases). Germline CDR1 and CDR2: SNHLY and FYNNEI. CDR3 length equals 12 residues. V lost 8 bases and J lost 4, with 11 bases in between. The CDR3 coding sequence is TGTGCCAGCTCGACTAAACGAGAGACCCAGTACTTC. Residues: CASSTKRETQYF.

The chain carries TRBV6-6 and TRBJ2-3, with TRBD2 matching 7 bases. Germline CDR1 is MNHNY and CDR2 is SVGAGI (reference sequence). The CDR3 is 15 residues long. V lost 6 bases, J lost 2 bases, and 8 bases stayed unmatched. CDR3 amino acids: CASSPRGSITDTQYF. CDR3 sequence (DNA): TGTGCCAGCAGCCCGCGGGGGTCAATCACAGATACGCAGTATTTT.

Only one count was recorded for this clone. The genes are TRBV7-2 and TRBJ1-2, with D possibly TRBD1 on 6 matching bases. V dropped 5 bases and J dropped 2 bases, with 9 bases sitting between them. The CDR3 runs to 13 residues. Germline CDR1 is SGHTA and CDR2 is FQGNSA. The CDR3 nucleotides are TGTGCCAGCAGCAGGGACAAAAACTATGGCTACACCTTC. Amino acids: CASSRDKNYGYTF. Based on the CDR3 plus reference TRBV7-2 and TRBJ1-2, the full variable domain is GAGVSQSPSNKVTEKGKDVELRCDPISGHTALYWYRQSLGQGLEFLIYFQGNSAPDKSGLPSDRFSAERTGGSVSTLTIQRTQQEDSAVYLCASSRDKNYGYTFGSGTRLTVV.

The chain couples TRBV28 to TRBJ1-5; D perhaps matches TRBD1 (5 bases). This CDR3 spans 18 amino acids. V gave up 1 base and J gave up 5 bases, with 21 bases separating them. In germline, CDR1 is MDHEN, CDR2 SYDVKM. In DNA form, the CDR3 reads TGTGCCAGCAGTTTATTTAGCCCCCAGGGTATGTACGATCAGCCCCAGCATTTT. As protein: CASSLFSPQGMYDQPQHF. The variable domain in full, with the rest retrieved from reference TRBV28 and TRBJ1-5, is DVKVTQSSRYLVKRTGEKVFLECVQDMDHENMFWYRQDPGLGLRLIYFSYDVKMKEKGDIPEGYSVSREKKERFSLILESASTNQTSMYLCASSLFSPQGMYDQPQHFGDGTRLSIL.

Written as DNA, the CDR3 is TGTGCCAGCAGAACGACAGGGAGGAACACCGGGGAGCTGTTTTTT. This sequence encodes CASRTTGRNTGELFF. The chain couples TRBV6-6 to TRBJ2-2; 7 bases map to TRBD1. The CDR3 length is 15 residues. With 6 bases clipped from V and 1 base from J, the junction kept 5 bases outside the gene matches. The V gene's germline CDR1 is MNHNY and CDR2 SVGAGI (reference sequence).

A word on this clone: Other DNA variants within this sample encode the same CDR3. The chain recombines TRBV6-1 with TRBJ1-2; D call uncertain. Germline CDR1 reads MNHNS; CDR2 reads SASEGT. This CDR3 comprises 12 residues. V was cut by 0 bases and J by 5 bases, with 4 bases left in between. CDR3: CASSEAYYGYTF. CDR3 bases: TGTGCCAGCAGTGAAGCGTATTATGGCTACACCTTC.

CDR3 sequence reads: CAWSGGQGGEAFF. DNA of the CDR3: TGTGCCTGGAGTGGGGGTCAGGGTGGTGAAGCTTTCTTT. The chain employs TRBV30 and TRBJ1-1; weak D call: TRBD1 (5 bases). Trimming pared 1 base from V and 7 bases from J, leaving 13 bases between. Looked up from germline, CDR1 is GTSNPN and CDR2 is SVGIG (reference sequence). The CDR3 totals 13 residues. Looking up the rest from reference TRBV30 and TRBJ1-1 gives the full variable domain: SQTIHQWPATLVQPVGSPLSLECTVEGTSNPNLYWYRQAAGRGLQLLFYSVGIGQISSEVPQNLSASRPQDRQFILSSKKLLLSDSGFYLCAWSGGQGGEAFFGQGTRLTVV.

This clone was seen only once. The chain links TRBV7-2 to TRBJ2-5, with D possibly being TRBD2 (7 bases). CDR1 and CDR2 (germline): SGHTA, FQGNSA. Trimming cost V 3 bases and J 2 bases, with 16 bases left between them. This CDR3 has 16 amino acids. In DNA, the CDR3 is TGTGCCAGCAGCTTCCTCGGGGGCGGGGGTCAAGAGACCCAGTACTTC. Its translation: CASSFLGGGGQETQYF.

In nucleotides, the CDR3 is TGTGCCCGTACCTTGGGACAGGACTATGGCTACACCTTC. Protein: CARTLGQDYGYTF. This chain uses TRBV30 with TRBJ1-2; 8 positions agree with TRBD1. Germline values: CDR1 GTSNPN, CDR2 SVGIG (reference sequence). V was pared by 8 bases and J by 3 bases, with 8 bases of the junction left unmatched. CDR3 size: 13 residues.

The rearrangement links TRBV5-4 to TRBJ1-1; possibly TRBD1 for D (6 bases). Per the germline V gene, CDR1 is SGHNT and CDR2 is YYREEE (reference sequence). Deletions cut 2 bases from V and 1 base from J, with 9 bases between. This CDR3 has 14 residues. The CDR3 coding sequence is TGTGCCAGCAGCTTTGGACAGACGAACACTGAAGCTTTCTTT. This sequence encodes CASSFGQTNTEAFF. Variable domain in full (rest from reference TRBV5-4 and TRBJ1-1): ETGVTQSPTHLIKTRGQQVTLRCSSQSGHNTVSWYQQALGQGPQFIFQYYREEENGRGNFPPRFSGLQFPNYSSELNVNALELDDSALYLCASSFGQTNTEAFFGQGTRLTVV.

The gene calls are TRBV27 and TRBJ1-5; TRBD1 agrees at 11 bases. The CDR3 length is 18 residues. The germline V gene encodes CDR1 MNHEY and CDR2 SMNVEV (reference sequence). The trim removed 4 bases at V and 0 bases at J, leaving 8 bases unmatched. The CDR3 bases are TGTGCCAGCAGTTCGCGGACAGGGGGCCCAATTAGCAATCAGCCCCAGCATTTT. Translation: CASSSRTGGPISNQPQHF.

The CDR3 loop is CATSRGVNYGYTF. Here the CDR3 DNA reads TGTGCCACCAGCAGAGGAGTTAACTATGGCTACACCTTC. The genes are TRBV15 and TRBJ1-2, with no clear D. CDR1 LNHNV and CDR2 YYDKDF come from the germline V gene (reference sequence). Trimming shortened V by 1 base and J by 1 base, and 4 bases separated the two germline ends. This CDR3 comprises 13 residues.

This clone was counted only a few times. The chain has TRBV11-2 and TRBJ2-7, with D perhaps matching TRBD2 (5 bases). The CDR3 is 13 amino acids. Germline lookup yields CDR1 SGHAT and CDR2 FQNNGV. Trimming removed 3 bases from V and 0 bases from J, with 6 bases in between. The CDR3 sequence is CASSLAGSYEQYF. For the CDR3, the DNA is TGTGCCAGCAGCTTGGCGGGCTCCTACGAGCAGTACTTC.

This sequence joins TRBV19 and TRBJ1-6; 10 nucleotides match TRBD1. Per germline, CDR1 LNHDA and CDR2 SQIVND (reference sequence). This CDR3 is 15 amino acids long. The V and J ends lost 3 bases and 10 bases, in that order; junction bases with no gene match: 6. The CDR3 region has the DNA TGTGCCAGTAGTATCCCCGGGACAGGGGTCTCACCCCTCCACTTT. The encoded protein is CASSIPGTGVSPLHF.

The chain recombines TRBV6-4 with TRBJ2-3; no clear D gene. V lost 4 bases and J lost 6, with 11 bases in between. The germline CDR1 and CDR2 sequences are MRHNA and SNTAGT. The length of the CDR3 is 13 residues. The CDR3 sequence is CASSGAEADTQYF. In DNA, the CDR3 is TGTGCCAGCAGTGGCGCCGAGGCCGATACGCAGTATTTT.

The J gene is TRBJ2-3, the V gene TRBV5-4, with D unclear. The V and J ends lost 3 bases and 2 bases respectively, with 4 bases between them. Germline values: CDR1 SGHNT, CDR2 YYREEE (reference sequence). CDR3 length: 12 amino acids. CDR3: CASSSTTDTQYF. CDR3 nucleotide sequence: TGTGCCAGCAGCTCAACCACAGATACGCAGTATTTT. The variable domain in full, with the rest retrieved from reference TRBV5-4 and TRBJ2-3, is ETGVTQSPTHLIKTRGQQVTLRCSSQSGHNTVSWYQQALGQGPQFIFQYYREEENGRGNFPPRFSGLQFPNYSSELNVNALELDDSALYLCASSSTTDTQYFGPGTRLTVL.

CDR3 DNA sequence: TGTGCCAGCAGTGAGGAAGGGAACCATGAGCAGTTCTTC. It codes for CASSEEGNHEQFF. The V and J genes are TRBV2 and TRBJ2-1; D call uncertain. Deletions cut 3 bases from V and 8 bases from J, with 11 bases between. Germline CDR1 is SNHLY and CDR2 is FYNNEI. The CDR3 is 13 residues long. Drawing the rest from reference TRBV2 and TRBJ2-1, the complete variable domain is EPEVTQTPSHQVTQMGQEVILRCVPISNHLYFYWYRQILGQKVEFLVSFYNNEISEKSEIFDDQFSVERPDGSNFTLKIRSTKLEDSAMYFCASSEEGNHEQFFGPGTRLTVL.

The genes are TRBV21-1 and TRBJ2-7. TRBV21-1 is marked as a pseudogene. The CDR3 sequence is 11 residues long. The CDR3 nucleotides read TGTGCCAGCAGCAAGTCAGCTGAGCAGTACTTC. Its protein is CASSKSAEQYF.